This entry lists 25 T cell receptor beta chains sequenced from one sample in a study of beta chain features in type 1 diabetes (dated by TCRdb to the late 2010s). What the authors observed across the whole study: A moderate but significant shortening of TCRB CDR3 length was observed in type 1 diabetes patients in all four CD4+ subsets.

Their specific antigens are unknown. The library was made by the immunoSEQ multiplex PCR assay. All of the isolated RNA was reverse transcribed with the High Capacity cDNA Reverse Transcription Kit, so expressed TCRB transcripts were sequenced. TCRdb mirrors the immuneACCESS table, restricted to in-frame sequences. Some clones are absent from its copies; in checked studies, under half trace to an unresolved V gene, and the reason for the others is unknown. This sample gives a few hundred thousand clones in total; roughly 25% of them show up just once. Approximately 0.011% of the sample rests with the top ten. Input material: naive CD4+ T cells from blood. What this sample's cell subset or site label stands for: true naive CD4+ T cells. All receptors come from a woman aged 25 to 39 with type 1 diabetes.

The chain uses TRBV5-1 and TRBJ1-1; D call uncertain. Germline CDR1 reads SGHRS; CDR2 reads YFSETQ. This CDR3 is built from 13 residues. The germline V and J ends were trimmed by 5 bases and 4 bases, with 12 bases remaining between them. DNA of the CDR3: TGCGCCAGCAGACCGCCCACGGGCACTGAAGCTTTCTTT. Amino acid sequence: CASRPPTGTEAFF.

This sequence joins TRBV6-5 and TRBJ1-2, with 7 positions matching TRBD1. Germline V gene lookup returns CDR1 MNHEY and CDR2 SVGAGI. The trim removed 6 bases at V and 2 bases at J, leaving 3 bases unmatched. This CDR3 spans 13 amino acids. The CDR3 DNA is TGTGCCAGCAGCACGACAGGGAACTATGGCTACACCTTC. This translates into CASSTTGNYGYTF.

There are a few counts of this clone. J is TRBJ2-5 and V is TRBV29-1, with D possibly being TRBD2 (5 bases). V lost 3 bases to trimming and J lost 4 bases, with 15 bases between them. Germline lookup yields CDR1 SQVTM and CDR2 ANQGSEA. The CDR3 extends over 14 amino acids. CDR3 residues: CSVEEASDPETQYF. The CDR3, as DNA: TGCAGCGTTGAGGAGGCCAGCGACCCAGAGACCCAGTACTTC.

This clone has a handful of counts. At one of its ends the junction is not consistent with the germline gene, which may arise from a read error. The chain carries TRBV29-1 and TRBJ2-7; 7 positions agree with TRBD2. CDR3 length: 11 amino acids. Germline lookup yields CDR1 SQVTM and CDR2 ANQGSEA. CDR3 residues: CSVERGGTTNF. In nucleotides, the CDR3 is TGCAGCGTTGAACGGGGAGGGACGACAAACTTC.

This clone was seen a handful of times. V and J are TRBV14 and TRBJ2-1; 10 positions agree with TRBD1. The V gene's germline CDR1 is SGHDN and CDR2 FVKESK. CDR3 size: 16 residues. Germline trimming cut 0 bases from V and 6 bases from J; bases unmatched to any gene: 5. The CDR3 protein is CASSQDGTGVGNEQFF. CDR3 DNA: TGTGCCAGCAGCCAAGACGGGACAGGGGTGGGCAATGAGCAGTTCTTC. Variable domain in full (rest from reference TRBV14 and TRBJ2-1): EAGVTQFPSHSVIEKGQTVTLRCDPISGHDNLYWYRRVMGKEIKFLLHFVKESKQDESGMPNNRFLAERTGGTYSTLKVQPAELEDSGVYFCASSQDGTGVGNEQFFGPGTRLTVL.

The J gene is TRBJ1-1, the V gene TRBV30, with 8 nucleotides matching TRBD1. The CDR3 covers 14 residues. With V trimmed by 1 base and J by 1 base, 2 bases remained unmatched. Germline lookup yields CDR1 GTSNPN and CDR2 SVGIG (reference sequence). The CDR3 region is CAWSEGTGNTEAFF. DNA for the CDR3: TGTGCCTGGAGTGAAGGGACAGGGAACACTGAAGCTTTCTTT.

The sample holds a few counts of this clone. Here the CDR3 DNA reads TGTGCCAGCAGCGCCGACAGGTCGGCTGAAGCTTTCTTT. It codes for CASSADRSAEAFF. V gene TRBV13 combines with J gene TRBJ1-1; weak D call: TRBD1 (6 bases). V was trimmed by 5 bases and J by 6 bases, leaving 13 bases between them. Germline loops: CDR1 PRHDT, CDR2 FYEKMQ (reference sequence). The CDR3 loop spans 13 amino acids.

This clone was seen more than once but under ten times. The chain uses TRBV6-1 and TRBJ2-1; 7 bases map to TRBD2. The junction had 13 bases not matched to a gene; V was cut back by 8 bases and J by 6 bases. The CDR3 spans 15 residues. The germline gives CDR1 MNHNS, CDR2 SASEGT. The CDR3, as DNA: TGTGCCAGCCACATCTTTTGGGAGGGATCCAATGAGCAGTTCTTC. Its protein is CASHIFWEGSNEQFF.

This clone was counted a few times. In DNA form, the CDR3 reads TGTGCCAGCAGCTTAGCGCTAGCCACCGGGGAGCTGTTTTTT. Encoded protein: CASSLALATGELFF. The J gene is TRBJ2-2, the V gene TRBV7-9, with TRBD2 as a possible D gene (5 bases). Trimming pared 0 bases from V and 4 bases from J, leaving 6 bases between. This CDR3 has 14 residues. Germline lookup yields CDR1 SEHNR and CDR2 FQNEAQ (reference sequence).

The rearrangement joins TRBV29-1 to TRBJ2-7, with D perhaps TRBD2 (5 bases). Trimming took 1 base from V and 0 from J, leaving 16 bases between them. Germline V gene lookup returns CDR1 SQVTM and CDR2 ANQGSEA. This CDR3 is 16 amino acids long. Here the CDR3 DNA reads TGCAGCGTTGAAGGACCAGGACTTAGGAACTCCTACGAGCAGTACTTC. Translated, it gives CSVEGPGLRNSYEQYF.

This clone occurred a few times. The genes are TRBV29-1 and TRBJ2-2; D possibly corresponds to TRBD1 (5 bases). Germline V gene sequence: CDR1 SQVTM, CDR2 ANQGSEA. Between the trimmed V and J ends, which lost 7 bases and 6 bases, there was a span of 15 bases. The CDR3 spans 13 residues. The CDR3 here is CSADKERAGELFF. The CDR3 bases are TGCAGCGCGGACAAAGAAAGGGCCGGGGAGCTGTTTTTT.

This chain connects TRBV5-1 to TRBJ2-2, with a weak D call TRBD2 (6 bases). Germline V lookup: CDR1 SGHRS, CDR2 YFSETQ. V lost 8 bases, J lost 3 bases, and 11 bases lay in between. This CDR3 spans 13 amino acids. Written as DNA, the CDR3 is TGCGCCAGTAACGGCGGGGACACCGGGGAGCTGTTTTTT. Residues: CASNGGDTGELFF.

In this sample, this clone turned up a few times. This rearrangement joins TRBV27 to TRBJ2-1; TRBD2 might be the D (5 bases). V was cut by 6 bases and J by 5 bases, with 14 bases left in between. This CDR3 has 14 residues. Germline CDR1 MNHEY, CDR2 SMNVEV (reference sequence). The CDR3 bases are TGTGCCAGCAGACCCCGAGGGCCCCACAATGAGCAGTTCTTC. As protein: CASRPRGPHNEQFF.

This chain connects TRBV7-9 to TRBJ2-2; D is unclear. Germline CDR1 reads SEHNR; CDR2 reads FQNEAQ (reference sequence). The V gene lost 5 bases and the J gene lost 6 bases, with 16 bases spanning the gap. CDR3 length: 15 amino acids. The CDR3, as DNA: TGTGCCAGCAGCCCGCGGCCCGATTGGCCCGGGGAGCTGTTTTTT. This translates into CASSPRPDWPGELFF.

This clone has only a few counts. The V call is TRBV9, the J call TRBJ1-5; 7 nucleotides align to TRBD1. Losses at the gene ends were 4 bases for V and 4 bases for J; bases not matched to a gene: 8. CDR1 and CDR2 from the germline V gene are SGDLS and YYNGEE. This CDR3 spans 15 amino acids. CDR3 nucleotides: TGTGCCAGCAGCCCGACAGGGATGGGGAATCAGCCCCAGCATTTT. As protein: CASSPTGMGNQPQHF.

This clone was detected a few times. The chain is built from TRBV30 and TRBJ2-7, with 8 bases lining up with TRBD1. CDR1 and CDR2 from the germline V gene are GTSNPN and SVGIG (reference sequence). The CDR3 is 15 amino acids. J lost 4 bases, V lost 0 bases, and 8 bases had no gene match. The CDR3 protein is CAWSVIGQGIYEQYF. CDR3 coding DNA: TGTGCCTGGAGTGTAATCGGACAGGGAATATACGAGCAGTACTTC.

This clone occurred a few times. The chain has TRBV29-1 and TRBJ1-2; 10 bases map to TRBD1. The germline V gene encodes CDR1 SQVTM and CDR2 ANQGSEA. The J segment lost 6 bases and the V segment lost 2 bases, leaving 6 bases of the junction unmatched. This CDR3 has 14 residues. The CDR3 protein is CSVETGTGEHGYTF. The CDR3 DNA reads as TGCAGCGTTGAAACCGGGACAGGGGAACATGGCTACACCTTC.

There are a few counts of this clone. The chain is built from TRBV27 and TRBJ1-5; the D gene is possibly TRBD1 (6 bases). V lost 4 bases to trimming and J lost 2 bases, with 12 bases between them. Germline V gives CDR1 MNHEY, CDR2 SMNVEV (reference sequence). The CDR3 covers 15 residues. The CDR3 is CASSSDRLGNQPQHF. CDR3 bases: TGTGCCAGCAGTTCCGACAGGTTGGGCAATCAGCCCCAGCATTTT.

This sequence joins TRBV29-1 and TRBJ2-5; TRBD2 matches at 9 bases. This CDR3 contains 13 residues. Trimming at V came to 4 bases and at J to 4 bases, leaving 4 bases not matched to a gene. Looked up from germline, CDR1 is SQVTM and CDR2 is ANQGSEA. The CDR3 DNA sequence: TGCAGCGTTGTGGGGACTAGCAGAGAGACCCAGTACTTC. Translation: CSVVGTSRETQYF. Full variable domain (missing parts from reference TRBV29-1 and TRBJ2-5): SAVISQKPSRDICQRGTSLTIQCQVDSQVTMMFWYRQQPGQSLTLIATANQGSEATYESGFVIDKFPISRPNLTFSTLTVSNMSPEDSSIYLCSVVGTSRETQYFGPGTRLLVL.

The chain has TRBV7-8 and TRBJ1-2; possible D gene TRBD1, 5 bases. In germline, CDR1 is SGHVS, CDR2 FQNEAQ. CDR3 length: 14 residues. V was cut by 8 bases and J by 2 bases, with 15 bases left in between. DNA for the CDR3: TGTGCCAGCGGGGAGGGGATACAGAACTATGGCTACACCTTC. Its protein is CASGEGIQNYGYTF.

The chain joins TRBV5-1 to TRBJ2-7; 12 nucleotides line up with TRBD2. The CDR3 runs 14 residues. The V and J ends lost 2 bases and 7 bases, in that order; junction bases with no gene match: 4. CDR1 and CDR2 from the germline V gene are SGHRS and YFSETQ. DNA of the CDR3: TGCGCCAGCAGCTTCCTAGCGGGAGGGAGTGAGCAGTACTTC. Translated: CASSFLAGGSEQYF.

A few counts support this clone. The gene calls are TRBV5-1 and TRBJ2-1; D is possibly TRBD2 (6 bases). V shed 4 bases and J shed 0 bases, with 14 bases lying between them. The V gene's germline CDR1 is SGHRS and CDR2 YFSETQ. The CDR3 runs 16 residues. The CDR3: CASSPGVISSYNEQFF. CDR3 in DNA: TGCGCCAGCAGCCCGGGGGTCATTTCCTCCTACAATGAGCAGTTCTTC.

V gene TRBV29-1 combines with J gene TRBJ2-5, with 10 bases that match TRBD2. Germline values: CDR1 SQVTM, CDR2 ANQGSEA. Trimming at V came to 5 bases and at J to 3 bases, leaving 3 bases not matched to a gene. The CDR3 is 13 residues long. CDR3 DNA sequence: TGCAGCGTTAGGACTAGCGGTGAAGAGACCCAGTACTTC. Its protein product is CSVRTSGEETQYF.

This clone occurred a few times. The chain is built from TRBV9 and TRBJ2-3; D might be TRBD2 (7 bases). V dropped 0 bases and J dropped 6 bases, with 20 bases sitting between them. CDR1 and CDR2 (germline): SGDLS, YYNGEE. CDR3 length: 17 amino acids. In DNA form, the CDR3 reads TGTGCCAGCAGCGTAGAGGGGGGAGGGCCCATGGCGGATACGCAGTATTTT. Translation: CASSVEGGGPMADTQYF.

This clone was picked up one time. J is TRBJ2-2 and V is TRBV5-1; the D is unclear. In germline, CDR1 is SGHRS, CDR2 YFSETQ. V lost 7 bases and J 3 bases, leaving 4 bases between the germline ends. This CDR3 is built from 11 residues. CDR3: CASRYTGELFF. DNA for the CDR3: TGCGCCAGCCGGTACACCGGGGAGCTGTTTTTT.